This record concerns one T cell receptor (beta chain) sequence. The individuals who served as donors were healthy Caucasians living in Russia, aged about 6 to 100. The entry originates in a study of blood T cells in healthy people across ages. Next came a second PCR, run for 7 to 11 cycles, which used a sample-barcoded 5' primer along with a J-beta primer mix. Every sample returned 2.5 million or more CDR3-containing paired-end reads. Each CDR3 protein is one row after TCRdb ran MiXCR on the 5' RACE reads. The table lists approximately 600,000 distinct CDR3 sequences, about 54% of them singletons. The sequenced material came from blood. The source is a man in his sixties in good health.

The CDR3, as DNA: TGTGCCAGCAAAGGGGGGGGGCCCAAAAACATTCAGTACTTC. It translates to CASKGGGPKNIQYF. V is TRBV3-1 and J is TRBJ2-4, with a tentative D call TRBD2 (7 bases). Germline assignment: CDR1 LGHDT and CDR2 YNNKEL (reference sequence). The CDR3 contains 14 residues. The ends were cut back, 7 bases at V and 2 bases at J, with 12 bases in the middle.